This T cell receptor (beta chain) was found in a study of a mutant IDH1 vaccine in newly diagnosed glioma. As to time point: baseline, week 1 (first vaccination visit). Treatment described: pre-vaccination baseline after standard-of-care therapy. The germline V and J ends were trimmed by 0 bases and 0 bases, with 17 bases remaining between them. The CDR3 is 18 amino acids. CDR1 and CDR2 from the germline V gene are SGDLS and YYNGEE. Repertoires were generated with immunoSEQ multiplex PCR, while TCRdb's copy carries only in-frame clones and drops some. The sample holds tens of thousands of clones, just over 85% seen once.

This clonotype was obtained from a young man with glioma. Source: PBMCs, taken from a glioma patient treated with radiotherapy, temozolomide or both. The V and J genes are TRBV9 and TRBJ2-3; perhaps TRBD1 as D (5 bases). CDR3 residues: CASSVEAGLAFSTDTQYF. The DNA for the CDR3 is TGTGCCAGCAGCGTAGAGGCAGGGTTGGCTTTTAGCACAGATACGCAGTATTTT. Complete variable domain (other parts from reference TRBV9 and TRBJ2-3): DSGVTQTPKHLITATGQRVTLRCSPRSGDLSVYWYQQSLDQGLQFLIQYYNGEERAKGNILERFSAQQFPDLHSELNLSSLELGDSALYFCASSVEAGLAFSTDTQYFGPGTRLTVL.